This T cell receptor beta chain is from a study of T cell responses to AZD1222 COVID-19 vaccine. Sequenced by immunoSEQ multiplex PCR; TCRdb stores in-frame clones only, minus some. The sample holds about 270,000 clones, 85% to 95% seen once. The TCR comes from an adult who received the AZD1222 COVID-19 vaccine. The sequencing used peripheral blood, collected 28 days after the second AZD1222 dose.

The CDR3 DNA reads as TGTGCCAGCAGTCCCAGGGGTAGTGGCTACACCTTC. Protein sequence: CASSPRGSGYTF. The genes are TRBV6-5 and TRBJ1-2; weak D call: TRBD1 (6 bases). V lost 5 bases and J lost 7, with 11 bases in between. CDR3 length: 12 amino acids. Germline CDR1 MNHEY, CDR2 SVGAGI.